This is a list of T cell receptor beta chains from one sample in a study of T cells in Graves' hyperthyroidism and ophthalmopathy. TCRdb reanalysed the multiplex PCR reads using MiXCR and keeps one entry per CDR3 protein. The sample consists of some 560,000 distinct CDR3 sequences, 11% to 15% of them appearing once. Sample: blood. These receptors all come from a woman in her thirties or forties with Graves' hyperthyroidism. The CDR3 runs from the conserved cysteine through the conserved F or W. A D gene is named only where the DNA matches it firmly. Expanded clones get a size class; other rows say once, few or many, or leave the size out.

clone size	V gene	D gene	J gene	CDR3 protein	CDR3 DNA
.	TRBV6-1	.	TRBJ2-2	CASSPDRPTGELFF	TGTGCCAGCAGTCCCGACAGGCCCACCGGGGAGCTGTTTTTT
few	TRBV14	.	TRBJ1-1	CASSRVTGNTEAFF	TGTGCCAGCAGCAGGGTCACAGGGAACACTGAAGCTTTCTTT
many	TRBV18	.	TRBJ2-3	CASSPLDTTDTQYF	TGTGCCAGCTCACCCCTGGACACCACAGATACGCAGTATTTT
many	TRBV20-1	TRBD1	TRBJ2-3	CSARAKATGSFTDTQYF	TGCAGTGCTAGAGCAAAAGCGACAGGGTCTTTCACAGATACGCAGTATTTT
many	TRBV28	.	TRBJ2-2	CASSLSVGKEGGELFF	TGTGCCAGCAGTTTGTCCGTCGGGAAGGAGGGCGGGGAGCTGTTTTTT
many	TRBV28	TRBD1	TRBJ2-5	CASSFPPTGTGGETQYF	TGTGCCAGCAGTTTCCCCCCGACCGGGACAGGTGGAGAGACCCAGTACTTC
.	TRBV19	TRBD2	TRBJ2-3	CASSMTKGTSGKTDTQYF	TGTGCCAGTAGTATGACTAAGGGGACTAGCGGGAAAACAGATACGCAGTATTTT
.	TRBV6-2/TRBV6-3	TRBD1	TRBJ1-6	CASSRGTATYNSPLHF	TGTGCCAGCAGCCGCGGGACAGCCACTTATAATTCACCCCTCCACTTT
.	TRBV20-1	TRBD2	TRBJ2-3	CSASSGGTDTQYF	TGCAGTGCTAGTAGCGGGGGCACAGATACGCAGTATTTT
.	TRBV28	.	TRBJ2-2	CASSGILTGELFF	TGTGCCAGTTCCGGGATCCTTACCGGGGAGCTGTTTTTT
few	TRBV9	.	TRBJ2-5	CASSVGLGPGETQYF	TGTGCCAGCAGCGTAGGGTTGGGGCCGGGAGAGACCCAGTACTTC
many	TRBV28	.	TRBJ1-2	CASLKAHGYGYTF	TGTGCCAGCTTGAAGGCGCACGGGTATGGCTACACCTTC
many	TRBV29-1	TRBD1	TRBJ2-4	CSVYGTDENIQYF	TGCAGCGTTTACGGGACAGACGAAAACATTCAGTACTTC
many	TRBV18	.	TRBJ1-5	CASSPGGRESSNQPQHF	TGTGCCAGCTCACCTGGAGGCAGGGAGTCTAGCAATCAGCCCCAGCATTTT
many	TRBV9	TRBD1	TRBJ2-7	CASSVGGTGAYEQYF	TGTGCCAGCAGCGTAGGAGGGACAGGGGCCTACGAGCAGTACTTC
few	TRBV5-6	.	TRBJ2-1	CASSPVDRDLSYNEQFF	TGTGCCAGCAGCCCTGTCGACCGGGACCTCTCCTACAATGAGCAGTTCTTC
.	TRBV2	TRBD2	TRBJ2-5	CASSEARLAEETQYF	TGTGCCAGCAGTGAAGCCCGACTAGCCGAAGAGACCCAGTACTTC
many	TRBV11-3	TRBD2	TRBJ2-1	CASSLGSRLAAIGLNNEQFF	TGTGCCAGCAGCTTAGGCTCGCGGCTAGCGGCCATCGGATTAAACAATGAGCAGTTCTTC
.	TRBV6-1	.	TRBJ2-1	CASSDGWGETHNNEQFF	TGTGCCAGCAGTGACGGGTGGGGGGAGACCCATAACAATGAGCAGTTCTTC
few	TRBV25-1	TRBD2	TRBJ2-5	CASSRLAGGGETQYF	TGTGCCAGCAGCCGACTAGCGGGAGGGGGTGAGACCCAGTACTTC
few	TRBV28	TRBD1	TRBJ1-2	CASSAIVRDREEYGYTF	TGTGCCAGCAGTGCAATCGTCCGGGACAGGGAGGAATATGGCTACACCTTC
few	TRBV6-1	.	TRBJ2-7	CTSSVGGGSYEQYF	TGTACCAGCAGTGTTGGGGGCGGCTCCTACGAGCAGTACTTC
many	TRBV5-1	TRBD2	TRBJ2-1	CASSQPTGTSGWDEQFF	TGCGCCAGCAGCCAGCCGACAGGGACTAGCGGGTGGGATGAGCAGTTCTTC
many	TRBV3-1	.	TRBJ1-2	CASSQSLQLGYGYTF	TGTGCCAGCAGCCAATCACTCCAGCTCGGATATGGCTACACCTTC
many	TRBV29-1	TRBD2	TRBJ2-1	CSVEDQGTSGRRDEQFF	TGCAGCGTTGAAGATCAGGGGACTAGCGGGAGAAGGGATGAGCAGTTCTTC
many	TRBV28	TRBD2	TRBJ2-5	CASRAGGPQETQYF	TGTGCCAGTAGAGCGGGAGGCCCCCAAGAGACCCAGTACTTC
.	TRBV12-3/TRBV12-4	TRBD1	TRBJ2-7	CASSSSGTGAYEQYF	TGTGCCAGCAGTTCCTCCGGGACAGGCGCCTACGAGCAGTACTTC
.	TRBV28	.	TRBJ2-1	CASSLSSIEQFF	TGTGCCAGCAGTTTATCCTCCATTGAGCAGTTCTTC
many	TRBV3-1	TRBD1	TRBJ1-4	CASSGGDSLNEKLFF	TGTGCCAGCAGCGGGGGGGACAGTCTAAATGAAAAACTGTTTTTT
many	TRBV7-2	TRBD2	TRBJ2-7	CASSPGTSGPGYEQYF	TGTGCCAGCAGCCCCGGGACTAGCGGCCCAGGGTACGAGCAGTACTTC
.	TRBV5-4	TRBD2	TRBJ2-3	CATQPSGSGDTQYF	TGTGCCACCCAGCCTAGCGGGTCGGGAGATACGCAGTATTTT
few	TRBV5-1	.	TRBJ2-6	CASSLGGTDSGANVLTF	TGCGCCAGCAGCTTGGGCGGGACGGACTCTGGGGCCAACGTCCTGACTTTC
.	TRBV5-5	TRBD1	TRBJ2-7	CASSLEGTGQVYEQYF	TGTGCCAGCAGCTTGGAGGGGACAGGGCAAGTCTACGAGCAGTACTTC
many	TRBV28	TRBD2	TRBJ2-1	CATYVPGLPYNEQFF	TGTGCCACCTACGTCCCGGGACTACCGTACAATGAGCAGTTCTTC
few	TRBV5-6	.	TRBJ1-2	CASSFPGLYGYTF	TGTGCCAGCAGCTTCCCAGGCCTCTATGGCTACACCTTC
many	TRBV28	TRBD2	TRBJ2-7	CASRIRLAGSYEQYF	TGTGCCAGCAGAATAAGACTAGCGGGAAGCTACGAGCAGTACTTC
many	TRBV27	.	TRBJ2-1	CASSLLDRMGEQFF	TGTGCCAGCAGTTTACTAGATCGAATGGGCGAGCAGTTCTTC
many	TRBV5-1	TRBD1	TRBJ2-7	CASTLVGTERTYEQYF	TGCGCCAGCACCCTGGTGGGGACAGAACGAACCTACGAGCAGTACTTC
.	TRBV20-1	TRBD2	TRBJ2-1	CSASHLAASSNEQFF	TGCAGTGCTAGCCACCTAGCGGCCTCGAGCAATGAGCAGTTCTTC
.	TRBV28	TRBD2	TRBJ2-3	CASSLWTLLAGGPGSTDTQYF	TGTGCCAGCAGTTTATGGACCCTCTTAGCGGGAGGGCCTGGAAGCACAGATACGCAGTATTTT
many	TRBV20-1	.	TRBJ2-3	CSANRGGTDTQYF	TGCAGTGCCAATAGGGGGGGCACAGATACGCAGTATTTT
few	TRBV6-1	.	TRBJ1-4	CASEEWGATNEKLFF	TGTGCCAGCGAAGAGTGGGGGGCTACTAATGAAAAACTGTTTTTT
many	TRBV6-1	.	TRBJ1-5	CASRPRDYNQPQHF	TGTGCCAGCAGACCCAGGGATTACAATCAGCCCCAGCATTTT
many	TRBV18	.	TRBJ2-7	CASSTTGTAEQYF	TGTGCCAGCTCAACGACAGGGACTGCCGAGCAGTACTTC
.	TRBV6-1	TRBD1	TRBJ1-5	CASRPTGGGQPQHF	TGTGCCAGCAGGCCAACAGGGGGCGGGCAGCCCCAGCATTTT
many	TRBV12-3/TRBV12-4	TRBD1	TRBJ1-4	CASSPLWAGQANEKLFF	TGTGCCAGCAGTCCTCTCTGGGCGGGACAGGCTAATGAAAAACTGTTTTTT
.	TRBV20-1	TRBD2	TRBJ2-7	CSARGGGRGGAYEQYF	TGCAGTGCTAGAGGGGGCGGGAGGGGGGGGGCCTACGAGCAGTACTTC
few	TRBV3-1	TRBD1	TRBJ1-4	CASSQRVWGTVVHVQGEKLFF	TGTGCCAGCAGCCAGAGGGTATGGGGGACAGTGGTCCATGTCCAGGGTGAAAAACTGTTTTTT
.	TRBV19	.	TRBJ1-2	CASSIPRDFYGYTF	TGTGCCAGTAGTATACCCCGGGACTTCTATGGCTACACCTTC
.	TRBV4-1	TRBD2	TRBJ2-3	CASSQVPPWEGLLGQYF	TGCGCCAGCAGCCAAGTACCCCCATGGGAGGGCCTCCTCGGGCAGTATTTT
many	TRBV7-2	.	TRBJ2-7	CASSLPAAGAEQYF	TGTGCCAGCAGCTTACCCGCGGCGGGGGCCGAGCAGTACTTC
many	TRBV30	TRBD2	TRBJ2-7	CAWGLAGGSPHEQYF	TGTGCCTGGGGACTAGCGGGAGGTTCCCCCCACGAGCAGTACTTC
many	TRBV7-9	.	TRBJ1-6	CASSLDGGVDSPLHF	TGTGCCAGCAGCTTAGATGGGGGAGTGGATTCACCCCTCCACTTT
.	TRBV10-2	.	TRBJ1-2	CASSEISGRLEDGYTF	TGTGCCAGCAGTGAAATCTCCGGTCGCTTGGAGGATGGCTACACCTTC
few	TRBV12-3/TRBV12-4	TRBD1	TRBJ2-7	CASSLGTGGSHEQYF	TGTGCCAGCAGTTTGGGGACAGGGGGTAGTCACGAGCAGTACTTC
few	TRBV19	.	TRBJ2-7	CASTDRSYEQYF	TGTGCCAGTACCGATCGTTCCTACGAGCAGTACTTC
many	TRBV5-1	.	TRBJ2-3	CASSLAWGAWDTQYF	TGCGCCAGCAGCTTGGCCTGGGGGGCATGGGATACGCAGTATTTT
few	TRBV12-3/TRBV12-4	TRBD2	TRBJ2-1	CASSYILGTSGRGFTSYNEQFF	TGTGCCAGCTCCTACATCCTGGGGACTAGCGGGAGGGGGTTCACCTCCTACAATGAGCAGTTCTTC
many	TRBV7-3	.	TRBJ2-3	CASSLMRGPPTDTQYF	TGTGCCAGCAGCTTAATGAGGGGCCCACCCACAGATACGCAGTATTTT